What follows describes a single TCR beta chain. Its antigen is unknown. This sample was taken from a study of T cell responses to AZD1222 COVID-19 vaccine. About the research overall: Second-dose recipients at about 4 or about 12 weeks were treated as one pooled group.

Findings of the study overall: Nearly half of the spike-specific TCRs reportedly recognize variant regions that carry no mutations. CD4 TCRs associated with vaccination spanned spike, dominating at 160-218 and 743-854. Clonal diversity was possibly underestimated, and white British individuals and females predominated among donors.

Profiled with immunoSEQ multiplex PCR; TCRdb holds only in-frame clones, not every one. The sample contains 74,000 or so clones, around 84% of which appear only once. The starting material was peripheral blood, obtained on day 0 of AZD1222 vaccination. The receptor's source is an adult in good health.

The CDR3 spells CASSFLGREKLFF. The CDR3 DNA follows: TGTGCCAGCAGCTTCCTAGGACGGGAAAAACTGTTTTTT. The chain employs TRBV27 and TRBJ1-4; D gene ambiguous. CDR1 and CDR2 (germline): MNHEY, SMNVEV (reference sequence). The V end was cut by 6 bases, the J end by 8 bases, with 13 bases between. The length of the CDR3 is 13 residues.